The present T cell receptor beta chain was sequenced within a study of naive and memory T cell subsets. Two oligonucleotides, mixed equimolar, formed the beta constant-region primer covering TRBC1 and TRBC2. The cDNA 3' end received a ligated single-stranded oligonucleotide carrying the SP2 primer and a 12-nucleotide UMI. One entry per CDR3 protein, called by TCRdb with MiXCR from the UMI-ligation and nested PCR reads. The repertoire holds about 85,000 distinct CDR3 sequences, with around 13% as singletons. Study-wide findings and caveats: Over 95% of naive TCR sequences appeared only once after error correction, unlike memory subsets.

The sample holds a few counts of this clonotype. Antigen: not known. Alpha and beta libraries were amplified separately from the second PCR onward. Cells stained for CD3, CD4, CD8, CD45RA and CD27 were sorted into four subsets. This TCR was recovered from a human donor in good health. The sample was central memory CD4+ T cells from blood.

Here the CDR3 reads CASSSLGSGTGRREQYF. CDR3 in DNA: TGTGCCAGCAGTTCGCTGGGGTCCGGGACAGGGCGGCGGGAGCAGTACTTC. The chain has TRBV27 and TRBJ2-7; 9 bases align to TRBD1. Per the germline V gene, CDR1 is MNHEY and CDR2 is SMNVEV (reference sequence). The CDR3 is 17 residues long. V lost 4 bases, J lost 7 bases, and 17 bases stayed unmatched.